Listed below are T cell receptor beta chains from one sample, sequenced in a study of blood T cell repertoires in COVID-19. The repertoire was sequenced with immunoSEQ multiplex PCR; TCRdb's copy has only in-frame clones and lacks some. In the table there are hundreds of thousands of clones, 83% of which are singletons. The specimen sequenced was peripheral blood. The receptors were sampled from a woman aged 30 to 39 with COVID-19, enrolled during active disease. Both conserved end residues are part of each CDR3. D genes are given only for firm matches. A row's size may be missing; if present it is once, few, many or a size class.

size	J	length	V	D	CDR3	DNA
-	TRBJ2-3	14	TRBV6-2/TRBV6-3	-	CASSYVGGHDTQYF	TGTGCCAGCAGTTACGTGGGGGGGCATGATACGCAGTATTTT
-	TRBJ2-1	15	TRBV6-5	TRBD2	CASSSGLAGRGEQFF	TGTGCCAGCAGCTCGGGACTAGCGGGAAGGGGTGAGCAGTTCTTC
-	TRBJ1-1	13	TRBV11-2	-	CASSLVRQGEAFF	TGTGCCAGCAGCTTAGTACGCCAGGGTGAAGCTTTCTTT
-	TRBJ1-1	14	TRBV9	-	CASSLLGGNTEAFF	TGTGCCAGCAGTCTCCTAGGAGGGAACACTGAAGCTTTCTTT
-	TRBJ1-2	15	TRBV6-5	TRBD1	CASSHLDRGRDGYTF	TGTGCCAGCAGCCATTTGGACAGGGGGAGGGATGGCTACACCTTC
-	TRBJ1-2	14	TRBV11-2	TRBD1	CASSPDRVSYGYTF	TGTGCCAGCAGCCCCGACAGGGTATCCTATGGCTACACCTTC
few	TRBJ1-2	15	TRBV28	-	CASSPHSERIYGYTF	TGTGCCAGCAGTCCTCATTCGGAGAGGATCTATGGCTACACCTTC
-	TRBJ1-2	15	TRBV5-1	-	CASSFSGQSNYGYTF	TGCGCCAGCAGCTTCTCAGGACAGTCCAACTATGGCTACACCTTC
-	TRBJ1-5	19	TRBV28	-	CASSFFTGTARDSNQPQHF	TGTGCCAGCAGTTTCTTCACCGGGACTGCTAGGGATAGCAATCAGCCCCAGCATTTT
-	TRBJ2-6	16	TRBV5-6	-	CASGSTTSSGANVLTF	TGTGCCAGCGGGTCTACTACGAGCTCTGGGGCCAACGTCCTGACTTTC
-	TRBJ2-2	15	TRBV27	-	CASSGQRTYTGELFF	TGTGCCAGCTCTGGACAGCGAACCTACACCGGGGAGCTGTTTTTT
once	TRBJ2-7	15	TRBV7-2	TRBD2	CASSSPQRGLGEQYF	TGTGCCAGCAGCTCTCCCCAGCGGGGTTTAGGGGAGCAGTACTTC
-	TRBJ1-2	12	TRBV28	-	CASTQRWDGYTF	TGTGCCAGCACCCAGCGATGGGATGGCTACACCTTC
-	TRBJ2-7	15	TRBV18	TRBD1	CASSSQPGQGYEQYF	TGTGCCAGCTCATCTCAACCGGGACAGGGCTACGAGCAGTACTTC
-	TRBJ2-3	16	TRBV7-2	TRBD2	CASSLRGTSIADTQYF	TGTGCCAGCAGCTTAAGGGGGACTAGCATTGCAGATACGCAGTATTTT
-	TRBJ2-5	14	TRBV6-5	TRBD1	CASIPQGAGETQYF	TGTGCCAGCATTCCGCAGGGGGCGGGAGAGACCCAGTACTTC
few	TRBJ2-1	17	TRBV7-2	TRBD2	CASSPRQGLFSYNEQFF	TGTGCCAGCAGCCCCCGGCAGGGACTATTTTCCTACAATGAGCAGTTCTTC
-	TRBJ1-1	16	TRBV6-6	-	CASSSLGGAMNTEAFF	TGTGCCAGCAGTTCGTTGGGGGGGGCGATGAACACTGAAGCTTTCTTT
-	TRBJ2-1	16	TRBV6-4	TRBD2	CASSVLAESSYNEQFF	TGTGCCAGCAGCGTCCTAGCGGAGAGCTCCTACAATGAGCAGTTCTTC
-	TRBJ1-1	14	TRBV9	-	CASEFRGRNTEAFF	TGTGCCAGCGAGTTCAGGGGTAGGAACACTGAAGCTTTCTTT
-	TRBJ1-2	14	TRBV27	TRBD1	CASSLGQGIYGYTF	TGTGCCAGCAGCCTGGGACAGGGTATCTATGGCTACACCTTC
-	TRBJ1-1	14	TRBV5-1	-	CASSLPTGLPEAFF	TGCGCCAGCAGCTTGCCCACAGGGTTGCCTGAAGCTTTCTTT
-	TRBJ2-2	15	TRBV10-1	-	CASSDPGALAGELFF	TGCGCCAGCAGTGATCCAGGGGCGCTGGCCGGGGAGCTGTTTTTT
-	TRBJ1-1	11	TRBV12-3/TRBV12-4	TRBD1	CASSIRGSAFF	TGTGCCAGCAGTATCAGGGGGAGCGCTTTCTTT
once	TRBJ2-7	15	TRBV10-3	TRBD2	CAISQGGRGSYEQYF	TGTGCCATCAGTCAAGGCGGGAGGGGAAGCTACGAGCAGTACTTC
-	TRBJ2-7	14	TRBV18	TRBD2	CASSPGTSGSRQYF	TGTGCCAGCTCACCGGGGACTAGCGGGAGTAGGCAGTACTTC
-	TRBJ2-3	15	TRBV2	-	CASSEEGATADTQYF	TGTGCCAGCAGCGAGGAAGGGGCTACCGCCGATACGCAGTATTTT
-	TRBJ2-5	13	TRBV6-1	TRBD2	CASTPSGVETQYF	TGTGCCAGCACCCCAAGCGGGGTGGAGACCCAGTACTTC